The T cell receptor beta chain described here comes from a study of blood T cell repertoires in COVID-19. At the level of the study: Sample material is recorded as cDNA or gDNA derived from T cells, B-cell-depleted T cells, or PBMCs.

This clone was picked up one time. The CDR3 loop spans 13 amino acids. Original data processing: Scientists estimated how many nucleated cells there were by amplifying reference gene primers. Generated by immunoSEQ multiplex PCR, the TCRdb table keeps only in-frame clones and is missing some. That table furnishes V, J and clone size, whereas the DNA furnished D and trimming. The profile shows 410,000 or so clones, just over 85% of them singletons. This rearrangement joins TRBV21-1 to TRBJ2-7; the DNA was not compared with TRBD1, the D call given in the table. TRBV21-1 is an annotated pseudogene. The sequence was collected from a woman under 40 with active or convalescent COVID-19. Material: peripheral blood. CDR3: CASGDRGRDEQYF. The CDR3 DNA reads TGTGCCAGCGGAGACAGGGGGCGGGACGAGCAGTACTTC.